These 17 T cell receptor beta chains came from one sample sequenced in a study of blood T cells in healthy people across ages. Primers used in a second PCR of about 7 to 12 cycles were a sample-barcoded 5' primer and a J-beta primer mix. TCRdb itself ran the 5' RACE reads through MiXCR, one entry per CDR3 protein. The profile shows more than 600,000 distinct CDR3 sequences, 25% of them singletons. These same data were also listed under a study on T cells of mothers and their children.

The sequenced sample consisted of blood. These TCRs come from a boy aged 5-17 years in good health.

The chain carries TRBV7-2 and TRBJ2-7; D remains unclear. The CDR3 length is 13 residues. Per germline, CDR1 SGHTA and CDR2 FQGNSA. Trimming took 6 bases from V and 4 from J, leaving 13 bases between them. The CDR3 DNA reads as TGTGCCAGCAGAACCCCTGGATTTTACGAGCAGTACTTC. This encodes CASRTPGFYEQYF.

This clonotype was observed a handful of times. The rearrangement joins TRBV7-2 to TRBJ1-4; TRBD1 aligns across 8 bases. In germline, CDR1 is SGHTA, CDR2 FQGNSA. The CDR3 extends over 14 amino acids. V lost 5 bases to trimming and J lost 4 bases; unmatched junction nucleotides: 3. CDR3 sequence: CASSNRGDNEKLFF. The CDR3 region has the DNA TGTGCCAGCAGCAACAGGGGGGATAATGAAAAACTGTTTTTT.

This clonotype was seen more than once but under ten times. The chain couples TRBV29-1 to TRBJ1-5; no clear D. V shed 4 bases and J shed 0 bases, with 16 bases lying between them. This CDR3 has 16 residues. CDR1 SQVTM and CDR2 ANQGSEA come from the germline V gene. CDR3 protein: CSVVTAPGYSNQPQHF. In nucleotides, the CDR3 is TGCAGCGTTGTGACGGCACCTGGTTATAGCAATCAGCCCCAGCATTTT.

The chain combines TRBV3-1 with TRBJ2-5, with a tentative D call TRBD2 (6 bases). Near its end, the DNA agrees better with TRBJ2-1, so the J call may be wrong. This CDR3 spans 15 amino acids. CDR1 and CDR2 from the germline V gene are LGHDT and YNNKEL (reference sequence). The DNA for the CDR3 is TGTGCCAGCAGCCCCCGACTAGGAACCTACAATGAGCAGTTCTTC. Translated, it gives CASSPRLGTYNEQFF.

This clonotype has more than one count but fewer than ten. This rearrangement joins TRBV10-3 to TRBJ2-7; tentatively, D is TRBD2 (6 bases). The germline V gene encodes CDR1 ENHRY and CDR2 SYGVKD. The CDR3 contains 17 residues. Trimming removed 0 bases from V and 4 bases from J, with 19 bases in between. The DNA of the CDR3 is TGTGCCATCAGTGAGTCTGATGGTGGGGGGTCGGGATACGAGCAGTACTTC. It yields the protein CAISESDGGGSGYEQYF.

The CDR3 nucleotides are TGTGCTAGTGGGATGAAAACTAGCGGGGGTTTCTACGAGCAGTACTTC. This codes for CASGMKTSGGFYEQYF. The V and J genes are TRBV12-5 and TRBJ2-7; TRBD2 aligns across 11 bases. The germline V gene encodes CDR1 LGHNT and CDR2 FRNRAP. This CDR3 spans 16 amino acids. V lost 6 bases and J lost 3; bases outside the gene matches: 10.

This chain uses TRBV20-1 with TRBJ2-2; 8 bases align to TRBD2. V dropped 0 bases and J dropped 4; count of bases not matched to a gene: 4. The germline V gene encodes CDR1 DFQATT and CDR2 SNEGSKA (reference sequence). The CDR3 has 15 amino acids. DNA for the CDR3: TGCAGTGCTAGAGATCGGGAGGGGGGCACCGGGGAGCTGTTTTTT. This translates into CSARDREGGTGELFF.

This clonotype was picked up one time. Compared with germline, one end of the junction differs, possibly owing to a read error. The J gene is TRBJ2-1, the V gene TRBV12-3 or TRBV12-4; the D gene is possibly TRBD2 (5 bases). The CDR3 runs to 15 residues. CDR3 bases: TGTGCCAGCAGCCCTAGCCCCGGGGATTATAATGAGCAGCTCTTC. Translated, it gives CASSPSPGDYNEQLF.

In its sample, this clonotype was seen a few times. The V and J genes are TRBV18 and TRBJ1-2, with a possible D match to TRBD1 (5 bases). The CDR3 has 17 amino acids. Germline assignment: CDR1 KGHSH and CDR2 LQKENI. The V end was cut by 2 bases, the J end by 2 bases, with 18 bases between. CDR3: CASSPRQSGAQNYGYTF. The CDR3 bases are TGTGCCAGCTCACCAAGACAGTCCGGGGCCCAAAACTATGGCTACACCTTC.

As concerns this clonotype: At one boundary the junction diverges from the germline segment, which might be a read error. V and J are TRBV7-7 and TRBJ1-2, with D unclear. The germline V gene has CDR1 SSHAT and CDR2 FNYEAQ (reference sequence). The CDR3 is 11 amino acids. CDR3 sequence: CASSLGTERTF. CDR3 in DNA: TGTGCTAGCAGCTTAGGAACCGAGCGCACCTTC.

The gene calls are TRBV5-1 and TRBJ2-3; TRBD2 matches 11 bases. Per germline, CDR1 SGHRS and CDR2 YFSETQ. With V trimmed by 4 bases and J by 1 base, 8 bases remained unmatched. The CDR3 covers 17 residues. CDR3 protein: CASSGGTSGGRTDTQYF. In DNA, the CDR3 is TGCGCCAGCAGCGGGGGGACTAGCGGAGGACGCACAGATACGCAGTATTTT. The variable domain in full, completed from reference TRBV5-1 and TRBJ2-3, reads KAGVTQTPRYLIKTRGQQVTLSCSPISGHRSVSWYQQTPGQGLQFLFEYFSETQRNKGNFPGRFSGRQFSNSRSEMNVSTLELGDSALYLCASSGGTSGGRTDTQYFGPGTRLTVL.

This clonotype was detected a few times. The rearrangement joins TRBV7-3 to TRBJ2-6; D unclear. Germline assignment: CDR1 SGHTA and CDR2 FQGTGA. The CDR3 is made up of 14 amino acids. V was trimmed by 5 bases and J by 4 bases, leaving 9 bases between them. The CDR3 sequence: CASSQTSGANVLTF. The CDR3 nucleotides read TGTGCCAGCAGCCAAACCTCCGGGGCCAACGTCCTGACTTTC.

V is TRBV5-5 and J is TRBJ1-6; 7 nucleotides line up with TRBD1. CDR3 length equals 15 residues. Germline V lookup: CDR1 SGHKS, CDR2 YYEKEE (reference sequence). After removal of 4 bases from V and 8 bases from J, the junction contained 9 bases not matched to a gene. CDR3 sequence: CASSRQGAIDSPLHF. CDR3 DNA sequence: TGTGCCAGCAGCCGACAGGGAGCAATCGATTCACCCCTCCACTTT.

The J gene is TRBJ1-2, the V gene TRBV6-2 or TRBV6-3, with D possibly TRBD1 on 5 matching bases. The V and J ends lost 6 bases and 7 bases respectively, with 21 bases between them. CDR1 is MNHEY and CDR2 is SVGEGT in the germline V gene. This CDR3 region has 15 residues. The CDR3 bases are TGTGCCAGCAGCCAGGTCCGGCAGGGTCGGCGTGGCTACACCTTC. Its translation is CASSQVRQGRRGYTF.

In DNA, the CDR3 is TGTGCCAGCAGCGGCCCAGGGCTAGCGGGAGAATTAGATGAGCAGTTCTTC. It codes for CASSGPGLAGELDEQFF. The rearrangement joins TRBV9 to TRBJ2-7; 10 bases fit TRBD2. The J call is doubtful: the DNA matches TRBJ2-1 better. Germline CDR1 is SGDLS and CDR2 is YYNGEE. This CDR3 spans 17 amino acids.

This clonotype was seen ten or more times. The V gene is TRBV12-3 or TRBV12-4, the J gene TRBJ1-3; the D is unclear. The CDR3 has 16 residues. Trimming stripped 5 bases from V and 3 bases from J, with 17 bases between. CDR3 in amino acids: CASSHRRGVGGNTIYF. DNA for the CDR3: TGTGCCAGCAGTCATAGACGGGGAGTAGGTGGAAACACCATATATTTT.

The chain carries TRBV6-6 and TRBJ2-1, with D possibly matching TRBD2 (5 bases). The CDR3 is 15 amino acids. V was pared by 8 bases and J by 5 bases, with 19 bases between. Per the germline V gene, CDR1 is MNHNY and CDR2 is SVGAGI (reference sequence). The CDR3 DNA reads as TGTGCCAGCTCGGGTACGGGGTGGTTGGACAATGAGCAGTTCTTC. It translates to CASSGTGWLDNEQFF.